Sequencing of this T cell receptor (beta chain) was carried out in a study of shared clonotypes between healthy human individuals. Overall study: For every donor, three CD4 naive, three CD4 memory, two CD8 naive and one CD8 memory plates were used. The study's findings and limits: Larger richness was generally estimated for naive than memory subsets.

Evenly divided among several immunoSEQ plates was the genomic DNA of each subset. Per sorted-subset replicate PCR, input was 200 to 250 ng DNA, representing 30,000 or so T cell genomes. Using immunoSEQ multiplex PCR, the repertoire was profiled, and TCRdb retains in-frame clones only, with some absent. There are 980,000 or so clones in the sample; 76% occur only once, and 1.5% lies in the top ten. V was cut by 2 bases and J by 0 bases, with 9 bases left in between. CDR1 and CDR2 (germline): LNHDA, SQIVND (reference sequence). The CDR3 is 15 residues long. Concerning this clone: Its target is not known.

This clonotype originated in a young man in good health. Sequenced: memory CD4+ T cells sorted from blood. Indicated subset: CD45RA-negative fraction. The J gene is TRBJ2-3, the V gene TRBV19; D gene ambiguous. In DNA form, the CDR3 reads TGTGCCAGTAGTATACGACAATCTAGCACAGATACGCAGTATTTT. Protein sequence: CASSIRQSSTDTQYF.